This T cell receptor (beta chain) comes out of a study of cytomegalovirus exposure and HLA in healthy donors. The PCR employed 60 Vbeta primers together with 13 Jbeta primers. The assay was immunoSEQ multiplex PCR, and TCRdb's table has in-frame clones only and misses some. The table has some 110,000 clones, about four fifths seen once; the top ten hold 4.8%. A note on this clone: Its antigen is not known. This CDR3 is also generated by other DNA sequences in the sample.

Overall study findings and caveats: The study recorded about 150 TCR beta chains that were cytomegalovirus-associated. Confirmation in vitro established that three CMV-associated chains were specific for CMV antigens. Analysis was carried out at a later point, and it linked a missense DCLRE1C variant to TCR beta V- and J-gene trimming.

The CDR3 totals 16 residues. CDR1 and CDR2 from the germline V gene are LNHNV and YYDKDF (reference sequence). V was pared by 0 bases and J by 4 bases, with 6 bases of the junction left unmatched. Sequencing was carried out using PBMCs. The sequence came from a man younger than 40 in good health and CMV-seropositive. V usage is TRBV15 and J usage is TRBJ2-5; 9 nucleotides line up with TRBD1. DNA for the CDR3: TGTGCCACCAGCAGAGACAGGGGACAGGGCCGAGAGACCCAGTACTTC. Translated, it gives CATSRDRGQGRETQYF.